This T cell receptor beta chain was observed in a study of blood T cell repertoires in COVID-19. Turning to the study itself: T cells, B-cell-depleted T cells, or PBMCs provided the cDNA or gDNA that served as material.

Trimming took 9 bases from V and 9 from J; bases not matched to a gene: 7. CDR3 length: 13 amino acids. The study drew participants aged about 18 to 89 years from fewer than 30 US areas. Each exposed participant met a COVID-19 case in the 2 weeks preceding study entry. As processed by the authors: Counts of nucleated cells, estimated from reference gene primer amplification, were obtained. Clones were read by immunoSEQ multiplex PCR, and TCRdb kept only the in-frame ones, dropping some. Clone size and V and J calls were adopted from that table, with D and trimming inferred from the DNA. The sample lists 130,000 to 150,000 clones, about nine tenths occurring once.

The specimen was PBMCs or T cells enriched from blood (not recorded which). This chain joins TRBV23-1 and TRBJ1-6, with TRBD1 identical over 8 bases. TRBV23-1 is an open reading frame, and its role is uncertain. The sequence came from a woman aged 35 to 49 who had been exposed to COVID-19. The DNA for the CDR3 is TGCGCCAGAGACCAGGGGGCCGGTTCACCCCTCCACTTT. This sequence encodes CARDQGAGSPLHF.